This T cell receptor beta chain was sequenced in a study of response to subunit inactivated influenza vaccine. This CDR3 spans 16 amino acids. Trimming took off 1 base at V and 2 bases at J, with 15 bases between the two ends. The germline V gene encodes CDR1 SGHRS and CDR2 YFSETQ. TCRdb used MiXCR to reprocess the RT-PCR reads, holding one entry per CDR3 protein. The sample has around 580,000 distinct CDR3 sequences, 11% to 15% seen once. The clonotype comes from a middle-aged man who received an inactivated influenza vaccine. The sample was PBMCs from blood, taken less than 13 days after vaccination. This rearrangement joins TRBV5-1 to TRBJ2-5, with a possible D match to TRBD2 (6 bases). The CDR3 sequence: CASSLTGTALQETQYF. DNA for the CDR3: TGCGCCAGCAGCTTGACGGGGACTGCGCTACAAGAGACCCAGTACTTC. Drawing the rest from reference TRBV5-1 and TRBJ2-5, the complete variable domain is KAGVTQTPRYLIKTRGQQVTLSCSPISGHRSVSWYQQTPGQGLQFLFEYFSETQRNKGNFPGRFSGRQFSNSRSEMNVSTLELGDSALYLCASSLTGTALQETQYFGPGTRLLVL.